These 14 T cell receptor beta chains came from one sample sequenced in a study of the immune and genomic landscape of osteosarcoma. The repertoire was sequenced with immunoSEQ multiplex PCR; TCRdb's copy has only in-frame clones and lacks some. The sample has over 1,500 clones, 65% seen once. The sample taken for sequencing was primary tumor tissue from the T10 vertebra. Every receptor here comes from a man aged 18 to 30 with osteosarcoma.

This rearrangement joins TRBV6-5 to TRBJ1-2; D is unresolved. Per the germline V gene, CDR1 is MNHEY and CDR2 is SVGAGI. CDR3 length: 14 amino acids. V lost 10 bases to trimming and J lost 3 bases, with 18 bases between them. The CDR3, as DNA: TGTGCCACCTATACCCAGGAGCCCCACTATGGCTACACCTTC. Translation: CATYTQEPHYGYTF.

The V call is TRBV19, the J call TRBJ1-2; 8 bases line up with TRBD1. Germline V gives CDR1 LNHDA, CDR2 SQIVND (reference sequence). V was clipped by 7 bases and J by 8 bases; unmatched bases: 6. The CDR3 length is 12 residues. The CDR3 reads CASNQGAKGYTF. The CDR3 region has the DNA TGTGCCAGTAACCAGGGGGCGAAGGGCTACACCTTC.

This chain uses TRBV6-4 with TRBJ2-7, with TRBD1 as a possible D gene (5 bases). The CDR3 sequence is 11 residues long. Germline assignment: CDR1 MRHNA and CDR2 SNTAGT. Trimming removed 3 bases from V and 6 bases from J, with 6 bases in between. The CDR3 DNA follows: TGTGCCAGCAGTGATGGGGCCGAGCAGTACTTC. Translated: CASSDGAEQYF.

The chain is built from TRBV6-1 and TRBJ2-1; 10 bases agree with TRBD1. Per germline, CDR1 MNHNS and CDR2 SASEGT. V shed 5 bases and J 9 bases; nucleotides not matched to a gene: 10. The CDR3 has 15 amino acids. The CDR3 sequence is CASSISGTGAGEQFF. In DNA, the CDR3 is TGTGCCAGCAGTATCTCCGGGACAGGGGCTGGTGAGCAGTTCTTC.

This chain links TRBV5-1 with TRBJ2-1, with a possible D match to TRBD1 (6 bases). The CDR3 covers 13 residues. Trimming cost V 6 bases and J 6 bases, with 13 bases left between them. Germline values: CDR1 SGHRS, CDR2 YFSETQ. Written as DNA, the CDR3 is TGCGCCAGCAACGAGGGGGTTGGCAATGAGCAGTTCTTC. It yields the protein CASNEGVGNEQFF.

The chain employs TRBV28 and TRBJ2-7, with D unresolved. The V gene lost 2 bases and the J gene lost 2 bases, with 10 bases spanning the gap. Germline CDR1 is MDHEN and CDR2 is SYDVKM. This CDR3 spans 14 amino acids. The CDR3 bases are TGTGCCAGCAGTTTAAGTCGTTCCGCCTACGAGCAGTACTTC. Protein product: CASSLSRSAYEQYF.

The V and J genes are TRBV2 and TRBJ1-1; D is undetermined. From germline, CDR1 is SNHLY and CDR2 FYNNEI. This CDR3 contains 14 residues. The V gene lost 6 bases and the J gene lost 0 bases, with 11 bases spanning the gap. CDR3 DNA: TGTGCCAGCAGCCCCCCGGGGTTGAACACTGAAGCTTTCTTT. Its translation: CASSPPGLNTEAFF.

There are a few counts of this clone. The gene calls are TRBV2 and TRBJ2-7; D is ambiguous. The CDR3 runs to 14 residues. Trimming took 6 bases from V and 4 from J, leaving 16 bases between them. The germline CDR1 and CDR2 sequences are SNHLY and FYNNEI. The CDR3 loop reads CASRAAPNNYEQYF. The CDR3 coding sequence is TGTGCCAGCAGAGCTGCCCCGAACAATTACGAGCAGTACTTC.

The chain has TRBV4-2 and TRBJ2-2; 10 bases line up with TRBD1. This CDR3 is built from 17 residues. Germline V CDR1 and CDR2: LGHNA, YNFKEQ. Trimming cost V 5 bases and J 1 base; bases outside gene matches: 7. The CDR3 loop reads CASSFGTGVVNTGELFF. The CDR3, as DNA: TGTGCCAGCAGCTTCGGGACAGGGGTGGTGAACACCGGGGAGCTGTTTTTT.

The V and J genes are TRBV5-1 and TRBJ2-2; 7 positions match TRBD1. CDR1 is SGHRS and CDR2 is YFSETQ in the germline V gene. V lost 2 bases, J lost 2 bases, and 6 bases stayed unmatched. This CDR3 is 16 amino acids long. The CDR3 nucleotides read TGCGCCAGCAGCTTTACGAGGGACAGTAACACCGGGGAGCTGTTTTTT. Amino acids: CASSFTRDSNTGELFF.

CDR3 sequence reads: CASSRQGANTEAFF. The CDR3 region has the DNA TGTGCCAGCAGTCGACAGGGGGCAAACACTGAAGCTTTCTTT. The chain employs TRBV6-5 and TRBJ1-1; 10 positions match TRBD1. From germline, CDR1 is MNHEY and CDR2 SVGAGI. Trimming took 5 bases from V and 2 from J; bases not matched to a gene: 2. This CDR3 has 14 amino acids.

In DNA form, the CDR3 reads TGTGCCAGCAGCCTTGGGACAGGGGGCCCAGCTTTCTTT. Translating it yields CASSLGTGGPAFF. This chain joins TRBV13 and TRBJ1-1, with 12 nucleotides matching TRBD1. The ends lost 5 bases at V and 10 bases at J; junction bases unmatched: 5. From germline, CDR1 is PRHDT and CDR2 FYEKMQ (reference sequence). The CDR3 totals 13 residues.

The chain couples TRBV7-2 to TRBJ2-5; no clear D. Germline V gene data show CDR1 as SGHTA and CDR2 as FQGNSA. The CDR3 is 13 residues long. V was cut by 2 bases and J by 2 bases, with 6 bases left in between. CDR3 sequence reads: CASSLNSQETQYF. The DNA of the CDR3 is TGTGCCAGCAGCTTAAACTCGCAAGAGACCCAGTACTTC.

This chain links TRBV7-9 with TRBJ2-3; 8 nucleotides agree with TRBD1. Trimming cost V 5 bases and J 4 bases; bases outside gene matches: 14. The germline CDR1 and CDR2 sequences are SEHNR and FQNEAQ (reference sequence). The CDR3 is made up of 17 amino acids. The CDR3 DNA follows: TGTGCCAGCAGCGGGGGACAGGTCCATCGGGCGGCAGATACGCAGTATTTT. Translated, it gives CASSGGQVHRAADTQYF.